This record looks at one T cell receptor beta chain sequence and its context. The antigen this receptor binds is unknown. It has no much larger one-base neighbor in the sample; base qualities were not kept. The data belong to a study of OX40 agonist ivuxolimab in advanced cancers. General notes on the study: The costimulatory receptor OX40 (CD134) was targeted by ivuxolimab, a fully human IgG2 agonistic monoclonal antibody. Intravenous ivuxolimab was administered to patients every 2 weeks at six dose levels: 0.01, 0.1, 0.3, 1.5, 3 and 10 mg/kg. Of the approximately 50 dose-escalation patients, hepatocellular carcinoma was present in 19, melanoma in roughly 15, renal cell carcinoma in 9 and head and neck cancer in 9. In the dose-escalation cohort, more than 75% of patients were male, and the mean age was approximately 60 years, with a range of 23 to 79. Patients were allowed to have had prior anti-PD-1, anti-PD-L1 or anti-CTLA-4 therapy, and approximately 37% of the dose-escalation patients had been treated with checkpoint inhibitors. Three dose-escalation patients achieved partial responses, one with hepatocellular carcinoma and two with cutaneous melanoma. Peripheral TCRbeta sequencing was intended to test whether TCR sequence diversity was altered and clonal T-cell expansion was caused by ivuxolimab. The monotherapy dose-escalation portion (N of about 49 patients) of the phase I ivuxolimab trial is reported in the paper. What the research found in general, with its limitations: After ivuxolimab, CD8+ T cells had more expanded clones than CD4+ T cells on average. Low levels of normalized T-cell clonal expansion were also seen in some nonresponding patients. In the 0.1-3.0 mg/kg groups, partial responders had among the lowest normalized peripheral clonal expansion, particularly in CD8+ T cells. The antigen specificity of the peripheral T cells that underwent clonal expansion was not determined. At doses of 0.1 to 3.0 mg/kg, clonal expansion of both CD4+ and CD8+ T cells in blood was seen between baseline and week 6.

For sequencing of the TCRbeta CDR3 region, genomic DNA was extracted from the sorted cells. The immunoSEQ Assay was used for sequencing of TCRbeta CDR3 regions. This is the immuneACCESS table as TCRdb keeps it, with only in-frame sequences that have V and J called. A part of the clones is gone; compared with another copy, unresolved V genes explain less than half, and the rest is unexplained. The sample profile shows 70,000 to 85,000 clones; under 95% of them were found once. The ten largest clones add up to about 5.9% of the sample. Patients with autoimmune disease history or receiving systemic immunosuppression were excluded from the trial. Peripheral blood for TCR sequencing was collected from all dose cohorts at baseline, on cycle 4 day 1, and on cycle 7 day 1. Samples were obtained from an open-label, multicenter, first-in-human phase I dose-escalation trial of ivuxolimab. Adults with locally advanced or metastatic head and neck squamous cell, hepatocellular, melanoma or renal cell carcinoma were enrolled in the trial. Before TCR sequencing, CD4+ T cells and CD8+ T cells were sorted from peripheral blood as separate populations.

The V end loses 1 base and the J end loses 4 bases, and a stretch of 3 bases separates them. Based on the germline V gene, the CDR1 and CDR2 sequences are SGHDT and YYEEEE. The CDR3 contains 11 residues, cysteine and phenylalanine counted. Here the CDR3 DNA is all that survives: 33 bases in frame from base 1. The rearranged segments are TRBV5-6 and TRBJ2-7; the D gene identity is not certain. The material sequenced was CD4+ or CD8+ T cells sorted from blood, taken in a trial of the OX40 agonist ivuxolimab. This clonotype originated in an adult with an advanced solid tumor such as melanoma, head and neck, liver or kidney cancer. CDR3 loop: CASSLQYEQYF. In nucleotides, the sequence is TGTGCCAGCAGCTTGCAGTACGAGCAGTACTTC.